Listed below are T cell receptor beta chains from one sample, sequenced in a study of graft-versus-host responses after intestinal transplantation. Clones were sequenced by immunoSEQ multiplex PCR, and TCRdb holds only the in-frame ones, with some missing. The sample shows 62,000 or so clones, about 87% of them seen only once. The starting material was PBMCs, obtained 26 days after transplant. These receptors came from a human patient who received an intestinal transplant, so some T cells may come from the graft donor. Both conserved end residues are part of each CDR3. The order of the fields is CDR3 length, clone size, D gene, J gene, V gene, CDR3 protein, CDR3 DNA. The D gene is left open where the match is weak. Clone size is shown for a subset of rows, as once, few, many or a class of expanded clone.

>15|-|TRBD1|TRBJ2-7|TRBV11-2
CASSSPGQGGDEQYF
TGTGCCAGCAGCTCGCCTGGACAGGGGGGGGACGAGCAGTACTTC
>17|-|-|TRBJ1-1|TRBV5-1
CASSPVGSVNLNTEAFF
TGCGCCAGCAGCCCGGTGGGGAGCGTAAATTTGAACACTGAAGCTTTCTTT
>17|-|TRBD2|TRBJ2-7|TRBV2
CASSEFGPLAGIGKQYF
TGTGCCAGCAGTGAATTTGGCCCACTAGCGGGGATTGGCAAGCAGTACTTC
>14|-|-|TRBJ1-2|TRBV15
CATSKAAKKDGYTF
TGTGCCACCAGCAAGGCGGCCAAGAAAGACGGCTACACCTTC
>13|-|TRBD1|TRBJ2-5|TRBV27
CASSSYRGETQYF
TGTGCCAGCAGTTCCTACAGGGGTGAGACCCAGTACTTC
>20|-|-|TRBJ1-2|TRBV2
CASSETRSLKQGRTLNGYTF
TGTGCCAGCAGTGAAACTCGAAGCCTCAAACAGGGCCGAACCCTTAATGGCTACACCTTC
>13|once|-|TRBJ1-2|TRBV27
CASSFASNYGYTF
TGTGCCAGCAGTTTTGCGAGCAACTATGGCTACACCTTC
>13|-|TRBD1|TRBJ1-1|TRBV2
CASQRGQGDEAFF
TGTGCCAGCCAACGCGGACAGGGCGATGAAGCTTTCTTT
>15|-|-|TRBJ1-3|TRBV4-2
CASRKEGGTGNTIYF
TGTGCCAGCAGAAAGGAGGGGGGGACTGGAAACACCATATATTTT
>16|-|TRBD1|TRBJ1-3|TRBV6-1
CASSALGQGIGNTIYF
TGTGCCAGCAGTGCTCTGGGACAGGGGATCGGAAACACCATATATTTT
>13|-|-|TRBJ2-5|TRBV28
CASGLEGGETQYF
TGTGCCAGCGGTTTAGAGGGAGGAGAGACCCAGTACTTC
>16|-|-|TRBJ2-1|TRBV2
CASRPRQRLSHNEQFF
TGTGCCAGCAGGCCCCGGCAGCGGCTGTCCCACAATGAGCAGTTCTTC
>18|-|-|TRBJ2-3|TRBV7-8
CASSLAPLAGGRGDTQYF
TGTGCCAGCAGCTTAGCCCCGCTCGCCGGGGGTAGGGGAGATACGCAGTATTTT
>14|-|TRBD1|TRBJ1-2|TRBV2
CATLGQGADYGYTF
TGTGCCACCCTAGGACAGGGGGCGGACTATGGCTACACCTTC
>18|-|TRBD2|TRBJ2-1|TRBV6-1
CASSESLAGGSSYNEQFF
TGTGCCAGCAGTGAAAGTCTAGCGGGGGGGAGCTCCTACAATGAGCAGTTCTTC
>14|-|-|TRBJ2-5|TRBV2
CASRGIGAQETQYF
TGTGCCAGCAGGGGTATTGGGGCTCAAGAGACCCAGTACTTC
>12|-|-|TRBJ2-1|TRBV30
CAWSVGDNEQFF
TGTGCCTGGAGTGTCGGAGACAATGAGCAGTTCTTC
>13|-|-|TRBJ1-2|TRBV19
CASSPGTFYGYTF
TGTGCCAGTAGCCCCGGGACATTTTATGGCTACACCTTC
>13|-|-|TRBJ2-2|TRBV28
CASFFSGTGELFF
TGTGCCAGTTTCTTCTCAGGGACCGGGGAGCTGTTTTTT
>14|-|TRBD1|TRBJ2-5|TRBV5-1
CASRVGQGIETQYF
TGCGCCAGCAGGGTCGGACAGGGAATAGAGACCCAGTACTTC
>14|once|-|TRBJ2-6|TRBV11-2
CASSPSSGANVLTF
TGTGCCAGCAGCCCATCCTCTGGGGCCAACGTCCTGACTTTC
>16|-|TRBD2|TRBJ2-3|TRBV7-2
CASSLGEGAGTDTQYF
TGTGCCAGCAGCTTAGGGGAGGGAGCGGGCACAGATACGCAGTATTTT
>14|once|-|TRBJ2-2|TRBV9
CASNPAGNTGELFF
TGTGCCAGCAATCCAGCGGGGAACACCGGGGAGCTGTTTTTT
>15|-|TRBD2|TRBJ2-5|TRBV29-1
CSFRVAGDPQETQYF
TGCAGCTTCCGAGTGGCGGGGGATCCCCAAGAGACCCAGTACTTC
>14|-|-|TRBJ1-2|TRBV15
CATSRGSRQDGYTF
TGTGCCACCAGCAGAGGGTCCCGACAGGATGGCTACACCTTC
>16|-|TRBD1|TRBJ1-5|TRBV30
CAWSDPGQGANQPQHF
TGTGCCTGGAGTGACCCCGGACAGGGGGCGAATCAGCCCCAGCATTTT
>17|-|TRBD2|TRBJ2-2|TRBV28
CASSLPSGAPNTGELFF
TGTGCCAGCAGTTTGCCTAGCGGAGCCCCGAACACCGGGGAGCTGTTTTTT
>14|-|-|TRBJ1-1|TRBV5-1
CASSLGSGRTEAFF
TGCGCCAGCAGCTTGGGGTCAGGGAGGACTGAAGCTTTCTTT
>15|-|TRBD1|TRBJ2-5|TRBV19
CASSNGRGQVETQYF
TGTGCCAGTAGTAACGGCAGGGGGCAAGTGGAGACCCAGTACTTC
>15|-|-|TRBJ2-6|TRBV6-6
CASSSTERGANVLTF
TGTGCCAGCAGTTCTACAGAAAGGGGGGCCAACGTCCTGACTTTC
>14|-|-|TRBJ1-4|TRBV6-5
CASSYLRAGEKLFF
TGTGCCAGCAGTTACCTCAGGGCTGGGGAAAAACTGTTTTTT
>14|-|-|TRBJ2-1|TRBV7-2
CASSPGLIYNEQFF
TGTGCCAGCAGCCCGGGACTTATCTACAATGAGCAGTTCTTC
>14|-|TRBD1|TRBJ2-1|TRBV30
CAWSRGTGTHEQFF
TGTGCCTGGAGTAGGGGGACAGGGACCCATGAGCAGTTCTTC
>19|-|TRBD1|TRBJ2-3|TRBV11-3
CASSLGLRGQGIGADTQYF
TGTGCCAGCAGCTTAGGGCTGCGGGGACAGGGAATCGGGGCAGATACGCAGTATTTT
>16|-|TRBD2|TRBJ2-1|TRBV27
CASGGESGGAYNEQFF
TGTGCCAGCGGCGGAGAAAGCGGGGGGGCCTACAATGAGCAGTTCTTC
>17|-|TRBD2|TRBJ2-1|TRBV18
CASSPPESGRAGLEQFF
TGTGCCAGCTCACCACCGGAGAGCGGGAGGGCCGGTTTGGAGCAGTTCTTC
>16|-|-|TRBJ2-7|TRBV13
CASSSTAGSHESEQYF
TGTGCCAGCAGCTCCACGGCCGGGTCCCACGAAAGCGAGCAGTACTTC
>16|once|TRBD1|TRBJ1-5|TRBV28
CASTPRDRGRNQPQHF
TGTGCCAGCACCCCGCGGGACAGGGGGCGGAATCAGCCCCAGCATTTT
>18|-|-|TRBJ1-1|TRBV30
CAWSGWAEGLGINTEAFF
TGTGCCTGGAGTGGTTGGGCAGAGGGTTTAGGGATCAACACTGAAGCTTTCTTT
>14|-|TRBD1|TRBJ2-1|TRBV19
CASSLDRGYNEQFF
TGTGCCAGTAGCTTGGACAGGGGCTACAATGAGCAGTTCTTC
>16|-|-|TRBJ2-7|TRBV18
CASSPLDSPWAHEQYF
TGTGCCAGCTCACCACTGGACAGCCCCTGGGCCCACGAGCAGTACTTC
>17|-|TRBD2|TRBJ2-2|TRBV18
CASSHGLAGPVTGELFF
TGTGCCAGCTCTCATGGACTAGCGGGACCGGTCACCGGGGAGCTGTTTTTT
>15|few|-|TRBJ1-1|TRBV6-4
CASSPRNGMNTEAFF
TGTGCCAGCAGTCCGCGGAACGGAATGAACACTGAAGCTTTCTTT
>16|-|TRBD2|TRBJ2-5|TRBV2
CASTRLAGGLGETQYF
TGTGCCAGCACCCGACTAGCGGGGGGGCTCGGGGAGACCCAGTACTTC
>16|few|-|TRBJ1-2|TRBV4-3
CASSQDRGRIPFGYTF
TGCGCCAGCAGCCAAGACAGGGGTAGGATTCCATTCGGCTACACCTTC
>18|-|-|TRBJ2-4|TRBV28
CASSFQAGRGHRGNIQYF
TGTGCCAGCAGTTTTCAGGCAGGCAGGGGCCATCGGGGAAACATTCAGTACTTC
>15|few|-|TRBJ2-7|TRBV10-3
CAISEWREVDYEQYF
TGTGCCATCAGTGAGTGGAGGGAGGTCGACTACGAGCAGTACTTC
>14|-|-|TRBJ2-3|TRBV5-1
CASSLDRVTDTQYF
TGCGCCAGCAGCTTGGACAGGGTTACAGATACGCAGTATTTT
>14|-|-|TRBJ2-3|TRBV4-1
CASSRRQGTDTQYF
TGCGCCAGCAGCCGGCGACAGGGCACAGATACGCAGTATTTT
>13|-|-|TRBJ2-7|TRBV27
CASSPLRTYEQYF
TGTGCCAGCAGTCCCCTTAGAACCTACGAGCAGTACTTC
>14|-|-|TRBJ2-1|TRBV2
CASYWGLENNEQFF
TGTGCCAGCTATTGGGGGCTAGAGAACAATGAGCAGTTCTTC
>14|few|-|TRBJ2-3|TRBV19
CASSAGRGTDTQYF
TGTGCCAGTAGTGCGGGCAGGGGTACAGATACGCAGTATTTT
>14|-|TRBD1|TRBJ2-7|TRBV9
CASSPTQGHAIQYF
TGTGCCAGCAGCCCAACACAGGGGCACGCGATTCAGTACTTC
>15|-|TRBD1|TRBJ2-3|TRBV7-6
CASSFRTGAWDTQYF
TGTGCCAGCAGCTTCAGGACAGGGGCCTGGGATACGCAGTATTTT